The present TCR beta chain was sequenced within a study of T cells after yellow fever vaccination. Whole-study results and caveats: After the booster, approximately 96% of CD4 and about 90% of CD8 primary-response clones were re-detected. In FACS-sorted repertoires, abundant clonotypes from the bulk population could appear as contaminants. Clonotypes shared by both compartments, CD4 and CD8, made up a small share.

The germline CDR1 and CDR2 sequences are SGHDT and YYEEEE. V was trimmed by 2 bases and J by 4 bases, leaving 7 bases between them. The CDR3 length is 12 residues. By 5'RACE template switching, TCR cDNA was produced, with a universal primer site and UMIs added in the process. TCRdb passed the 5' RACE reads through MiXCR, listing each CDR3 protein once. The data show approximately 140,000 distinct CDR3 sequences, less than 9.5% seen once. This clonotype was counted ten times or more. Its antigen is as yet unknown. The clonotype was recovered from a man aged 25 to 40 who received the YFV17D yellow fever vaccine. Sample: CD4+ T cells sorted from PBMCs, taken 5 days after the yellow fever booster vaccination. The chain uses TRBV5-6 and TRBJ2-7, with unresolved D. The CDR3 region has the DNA TGTGCCAGCAGCTTTTTGGGATACGAGCAGTACTTC. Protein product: CASSFLGYEQYF.